These 28 T cell receptor beta chains originate from one sample sequenced in a study of Graves' ophthalmopathy and Graves' hyperthyroidism. Amplified material comprised TCR beta CDR3 regions derived from RNA transcripts. HTBI-primed first-round RT-PCR preceded second-round multiplex PCR. TCRdb processed the multiplex PCR reads anew with MiXCR; each CDR3 protein has one entry. The table includes 660,000 or so distinct CDR3 sequences, over 40% detected once. Material: peripheral blood. These TCRs come from an adult man with Graves' ophthalmopathy.

This clonotype was detected ten times or more. The chain employs TRBV7-8 and TRBJ1-4; a possible D gene is TRBD1 (5 bases). The CDR3 has 14 amino acids. From germline, CDR1 is SGHVS and CDR2 FQNEAQ. Between the trimmed V and J ends, which lost 7 bases and 4 bases, there was a span of 13 bases. CDR3 nucleotides: TGTGCCAGCACCAAAGGGACGGTTAATGAAAAACTGTTTTTT. Amino acid sequence: CASTKGTVNEKLFF.

The J gene is TRBJ2-7, the V gene TRBV29-1; D uncertain. CDR1 and CDR2 (germline): SQVTM, ANQGSEA. CDR3 length: 10 residues. The CDR3 DNA sequence: TGCAGAGAAGGTTTGGGGTTGCAGTACTTC. Residues: CREGLGLQYF.

In regard to this clonotype: Being one base from a much bigger clone, this may be a read error. Here the CDR3 DNA reads TGTGCCAGCAGCCGAGGCATGGAACTGTTTTTT. It is translated as CASSRGMELFF. The gene calls are TRBV7-9 and TRBJ1-4; D remains ambiguous. Germline V gene data show CDR1 as SEHNR and CDR2 as FQNEAQ (reference sequence). Deletions cut 5 bases from V and 12 bases from J, with 10 bases between. This CDR3 contains 11 residues.

This clonotype occurred many times. The chain carries TRBV11-2 and TRBJ2-7; no clear D. The CDR3 covers 12 residues. The V and J ends lost 4 bases and 6 bases respectively, with 10 bases between them. Germline V gene data show CDR1 as SGHAT and CDR2 as FQNNGV. The CDR3, as DNA: TGTGCCAGCAGCTCCCGTTCATCCGAGCAGTACTTC. This codes for CASSSRSSEQYF.

This clonotype was found many times. The V gene is TRBV19, the J gene TRBJ2-7; D remains unclear. V lost 8 bases to trimming and J lost 0 bases, with 17 bases between them. Germline lookup yields CDR1 LNHDA and CDR2 SQIVND (reference sequence). The CDR3 contains 15 residues. CDR3 coding DNA: TGTGCCAGTGCCCTGGGCAGTCAGAGCTCCTACGAGCAGTACTTC. As protein: CASALGSQSSYEQYF.

This clonotype was seen a few times. The rearrangement links TRBV6-2 or TRBV6-3 to TRBJ2-5, with 9 bases identical to TRBD1. From germline, CDR1 is MNHEY and CDR2 SVGEGT. The CDR3 runs 15 residues. Unmatched junction bases numbered 7, after V lost 6 bases and J lost 2 bases. CDR3 bases: TGTGCCAGCAGGCCCGGGACAGGGAAACAAGAGACCCAGTACTTC. Protein sequence: CASRPGTGKQETQYF.

This clonotype was seen many times. The V call is TRBV20-1, the J call TRBJ2-7; 10 nucleotides match TRBD2. CDR1 and CDR2 (germline): DFQATT, SNEGSKA (reference sequence). The V segment lost 5 bases and the J segment 3 bases; nucleotides outside the gene matches: 10. The CDR3 loop spans 15 amino acids. CDR3: CSAGKPSGGSYEQYF. CDR3 nucleotide sequence: TGCAGTGCTGGTAAACCTAGCGGGGGAAGCTACGAGCAGTACTTC.

The rearrangement joins TRBV7-9 to TRBJ2-5; TRBD2 matches 12 bases. With V trimmed by 2 bases and J by 5 bases, 6 bases remained unmatched. The CDR3 runs to 16 residues. Germline V CDR1 and CDR2: SEHNR, FQNEAQ (reference sequence). As DNA, the CDR3 is TGTGCCAGCAGCTTAAAGACTAGCGGGGGCCGGGAGACCCAGTACTTC. Protein sequence: CASSLKTSGGRETQYF.

This clonotype was detected ten times or more. The chain joins TRBV7-9 to TRBJ2-5; D perhaps matches TRBD1 (6 bases). CDR3 length: 15 residues. V lost 5 bases and J 4 bases, leaving 17 bases between the germline ends. Germline assignment: CDR1 SEHNR and CDR2 FQNEAQ (reference sequence). Here the CDR3 DNA reads TGTGCCAGCAGCCGCACCACGGGGACATTAGAGACCCAGTACTTC. Protein sequence: CASSRTTGTLETQYF.

This clonotype was seen ten or more times. The chain combines TRBV7-2 with TRBJ2-5; 7 nucleotides match TRBD2. Germline assignment: CDR1 SGHTA and CDR2 FQGNSA. With V trimmed by 1 base and J by 5 bases, 4 bases remained unmatched. The CDR3 is made up of 14 amino acids. The CDR3 DNA reads as TGTGCCAGCAGCTTAGGGGGAGGGTACGAGACCCAGTACTTC. This translates into CASSLGGGYETQYF.

This clonotype was detected a few times. The chain has TRBV19 and TRBJ1-1, with D possibly TRBD1 on 5 matching bases. V shed 5 bases and J shed 4 bases, with 14 bases lying between them. Germline CDR1 LNHDA, CDR2 SQIVND (reference sequence). The CDR3 is 14 amino acids. CDR3 coding DNA: TGTGCCAGTAGTTGGGGGGAGGGAGGCACTGAAGCTTTCTTT. This sequence encodes CASSWGEGGTEAFF.

This clonotype showed up many times. This chain joins TRBV19 and TRBJ1-5; 7 bases are shared with TRBD1. J gave up 7 bases and V 7 bases, and 7 bases lay outside the gene matches. Germline V lookup: CDR1 LNHDA, CDR2 SQIVND (reference sequence). The CDR3 loop spans 13 amino acids. In DNA form, the CDR3 reads TGTGCCAGTACCGACAGGGCTTGGCAGCCCCAGCATTTT. Its translation is CASTDRAWQPQHF.

This clonotype was counted between two and nine times. This chain joins TRBV7-8 and TRBJ2-7, with 11 bases aligning to TRBD2. The junction had 12 bases not matched to a gene; V was cut back by 2 bases and J by 0 bases. Germline V gene data show CDR1 as SGHVS and CDR2 as FQNEAQ. This CDR3 is 19 amino acids long. CDR3 sequence (DNA): TGTGCCAGCAGCTTACCTACGGGACTAGCGGCCCGAAGCTCCTACGAGCAGTACTTC. Translated, it gives CASSLPTGLAARSSYEQYF.

A word on this clonotype: One end of the junction varies from germline; a read error may be responsible. The chain combines TRBV5-1 with TRBJ1-1, with a weak D call TRBD1 (5 bases). The CDR3 spans 14 residues. Germline CDR1 and CDR2: SGHRS and YFSETQ. The CDR3 sequence: CASSFFTGNTEAFF. CDR3 nucleotide sequence: TGTGCCAGCAGCTTCTTCACAGGGAACACTGAAGCTTTCTTT.

The CDR3 is CASSLVWDRAYEQYF. DNA of the CDR3: TGTGCCAGCAGCTTAGTTTGGGACAGGGCCTACGAGCAGTACTTC. The chain carries TRBV7-2 and TRBJ2-7, with 9 bases aligning to TRBD1. V was pared by 1 base and J by 2 bases, with 3 bases of the junction left unmatched. The CDR3 is made up of 15 amino acids. In germline, CDR1 is SGHTA, CDR2 FQGNSA.

V usage is TRBV4-1 and J usage is TRBJ2-5, with 8 bases that match TRBD1. This CDR3 comprises 16 residues. Losses at the gene ends were 0 bases for V and 3 bases for J; bases not matched to a gene: 6. CDR1 MGHRA and CDR2 YSYEKL come from the germline V gene. The CDR3 spells CASSQDPSTGEETQYF. The CDR3 nucleotides read TGCGCCAGCAGCCAAGATCCCTCGACAGGGGAAGAGACCCAGTACTTC.

Ten or more counts support this clonotype. This chain links TRBV29-1 with TRBJ2-7, with 7 bases identical to TRBD2. Germline lookup yields CDR1 SQVTM and CDR2 ANQGSEA. This CDR3 is built from 13 residues. The V segment lost 7 bases and the J segment 1 base; nucleotides outside the gene matches: 7. The CDR3 DNA is TGCAGCGCCACGACCGGGGGGTCCTACGAGCAGTACTTC. Amino acid sequence: CSATTGGSYEQYF.

This clonotype was detected once. J is TRBJ2-7 and V is TRBV2; TRBD1 might be the D (6 bases). The germline gives CDR1 SNHLY, CDR2 FYNNEI. Trimming cost V 5 bases and J 1 base, with 15 bases left between them. The CDR3 length is 15 residues. The DNA of the CDR3 is TGTGCCAGCAGTTACGACCGGGACACTTCCTACGAGCAGTACTTC. It yields the protein CASSYDRDTSYEQYF.

On this clonotype: This could be a read error, since a much larger clone is one nucleotide away. J is TRBJ1-1 and V is TRBV2, with a tentative D call TRBD1 (5 bases). Trimming shortened V by 6 bases and J by 4 bases, and 12 bases separated the two germline ends. The length of the CDR3 is 13 residues. CDR1 and CDR2 from the germline V gene are SNHLY and FYNNEI. The CDR3: CASSSGGPTEAFF. CDR3 nucleotides: TGTGCCAGCAGCTCCGGGGGACCCACTGAAGCTTTCTTT.

With respect to this clonotype: One junction end does not reproduce the germline sequence, and a read error may be involved. The CDR3 region has the DNA TGCGCCTGCAGCCAAGTGAAGTTCCTAAGGGTCGCAACTAATGAAAAACTGTTTTTT. This translates into CACSQVKFLRVATNEKLFF. The chain couples TRBV4-1 to TRBJ1-4; D call uncertain. This CDR3 has 19 residues. Germline CDR1 and CDR2: MGHRA and YSYEKL.

This clonotype was seen repeatedly, ten times or more. The chain uses TRBV12-3 or TRBV12-4 and TRBJ1-2; the D gene is possibly TRBD1 (6 bases). This CDR3 has 14 amino acids. Trimming pared 4 bases from V and 4 bases from J, leaving 13 bases between. The DNA of the CDR3 is TGTGCCAGCAGTTACGGGGACACTGTCTATGGCTACACCTTC. It translates to CASSYGDTVYGYTF.

The table lists this clonotype with many counts. This chain joins TRBV6-6 and TRBJ2-7; D could derive from TRBD1 or TRBD2 (5 bases each). The CDR3 is made up of 14 amino acids. V was trimmed by 5 bases and J by 0 bases, leaving 11 bases between them. The germline gives CDR1 MNHNY, CDR2 SVGAGI (reference sequence). CDR3 sequence reads: CASSKGTHSYEQYF. In DNA form, the CDR3 reads TGTGCCAGCAGTAAAGGGACCCACTCCTACGAGCAGTACTTC.

About this clonotype: A junction boundary mismatches the germline segment, possibly from a read error. The rearrangement uses TRBV5-1 and TRBJ1-2, with TRBD1 matching 12 bases. The CDR3 covers 17 residues. Germline assignment: CDR1 SGHRS and CDR2 YFSETQ. CDR3 in amino acids: CANSLGTGGPLDYGYTF. In DNA form, the CDR3 reads TGCGCCAACAGCTTGGGGACAGGGGGCCCACTGGACTATGGCTACACCTTC.

This clonotype was recorded many times. CDR3 residues: CASSNTGTGGSGGYTF. CDR3 nucleotide sequence: TGTGCCAGCAGCAATACCGGGACAGGGGGTAGTGGTGGCTACACCTTC. This chain connects TRBV7-3 to TRBJ1-2; 11 bases are shared with TRBD1. Trimming at V came to 5 bases and at J to 7 bases, leaving 12 bases not matched to a gene. The V gene's germline CDR1 is SGHTA and CDR2 FQGTGA. The CDR3 extends over 16 amino acids.

As concerns this clonotype: One junction end does not reproduce the germline sequence, and a read error may be involved. The V gene is TRBV13, the J gene TRBJ1-2; tentative D call: TRBD1 (6 bases). CDR3 size: 12 residues. Germline CDR1 and CDR2: PRHDT and FYEKMQ (reference sequence). The CDR3 sequence is CASSLAGGQGFF. CDR3 DNA: TGTGCCAGCAGCCTAGCGGGGGGGCAGGGATTCTTC.

The rearrangement links TRBV9 to TRBJ1-6, with 9 bases aligning to TRBD1. The ends lost 2 bases at V and 6 bases at J; junction bases unmatched: 3. The CDR3 sequence is 15 residues long. Germline assignment: CDR1 SGDLS and CDR2 YYNGEE. The CDR3 bases are TGTGCCAGCAGCGTGACAGGGGGAAGTAATTCACCCCTCCACTTT. Its translation is CASSVTGGSNSPLHF.

Worth noting for this clonotype: A single base separates this from a much larger clone, so it may be a read error. V usage is TRBV11-1 and J usage is TRBJ2-7, with 8 bases identical to TRBD1. The CDR3 extends over 14 amino acids. CDR1 SGHAT and CDR2 FQDESV come from the germline V gene (reference sequence). The CDR3 reads CASGQVGQGGEQYF. In DNA, the CDR3 is TGCGCCAGCGGCCAAGTAGGACAGGGTGGCGAGCAGTACTTC.

This clonotype was recorded many times. The chain uses TRBV7-3 and TRBJ2-2, with 8 nucleotides matching TRBD2. The germline V gene encodes CDR1 SGHTA and CDR2 FQGTGA. CDR3 length: 16 amino acids. Losses at the gene ends were 5 bases for V and 0 bases for J; bases not matched to a gene: 5. The CDR3 is CASSTGGPSNTGELFF. CDR3 DNA sequence: TGTGCCAGCAGCACGGGGGGGCCCTCGAACACCGGGGAGCTGTTTTTT.